Below, 6 T cell receptor beta chains from the same sample are listed, as sequenced in a study of T-cell memory formation after mild COVID-19. One entry per CDR3 protein, called by TCRdb with MiXCR from the 5' RACE reads. This table has fewer than 350,000 distinct CDR3 sequences, approximately 18% appearing once. The specimen sequenced was PBMCs or a T cell subset sorted from them (not recorded which). The receptors originated from a man between 18 and 29 years old who had mild COVID-19 (a few samples of this study predate the infection). Cell type and time point are not known.

The V gene is TRBV4-3, the J gene TRBJ2-5; tentative D call: TRBD2 (5 bases). V lost 1 base, J lost 4 bases, and 13 bases lay in between. The CDR3 is made up of 15 amino acids. In germline, CDR1 is LGHNA, CDR2 YSLEER. The CDR3 sequence: CASSQGHPGSETQYF. The CDR3 DNA is TGCGCCAGCAGCCAAGGGCACCCGGGGTCAGAGACCCAGTACTTC.

This clonotype was detected many times. The V and J genes are TRBV29-1 and TRBJ2-3, with TRBD1 as a possible D gene (6 bases). Germline CDR1 reads SQVTM; CDR2 reads ANQGSEA. This CDR3 spans 14 amino acids. The CDR3 spells CGGRRGVGTDTQYF. The DNA for the CDR3 is TGCGGCGGCCGCAGGGGCGTTGGAACAGATACGCAGTATTTT.

V is TRBV7-6 and J is TRBJ2-2; 10 positions agree with TRBD1. The CDR3 totals 15 residues. The V gene's germline CDR1 is SGHVS and CDR2 FNYEAQ. With 9 bases clipped from V and 1 base from J, the junction kept 5 bases outside the gene matches. CDR3 in amino acids: CASRDRGRNTGELFF. The CDR3 DNA is TGTGCCAGTAGGGACAGGGGACGGAACACCGGGGAGCTGTTTTTT.

The chain uses TRBV12-3 or TRBV12-4 and TRBJ2-1; 8 bases match TRBD2. The ends lost 7 bases at V and 3 bases at J; junction bases unmatched: 11. The CDR3 covers 16 residues. The CDR3 here is CASILGAGVVYNEQFF. In DNA form, the CDR3 reads TGTGCCAGCATCCTGGGAGCGGGGGTTGTCTACAATGAGCAGTTCTTC.

This clonotype was counted only a few times. The CDR3 DNA follows: TGTGCCAGCAGCGCCGGGGGGGCTGAAGCTTTCTTT. It is translated as CASSAGGAEAFF. The rearrangement joins TRBV7-2 to TRBJ1-1; tentatively, D is TRBD1 (5 bases). V lost 5 bases to trimming and J lost 6 bases, with 10 bases between them. This CDR3 spans 12 amino acids. Germline V gene sequence: CDR1 SGHTA, CDR2 FQGNSA.

A few counts support this clonotype. J is TRBJ1-2 and V is TRBV5-1; D gene unclear. The CDR3 sequence is 14 residues long. Trimming left V 0 bases short and J 1 base short, with 7 bases between. The germline V gene encodes CDR1 SGHRS and CDR2 YFSETQ. The CDR3 sequence: CASSLESYNYGYTF. The DNA for the CDR3 is TGCGCCAGCAGCTTGGAGTCCTATAACTATGGCTACACCTTC.